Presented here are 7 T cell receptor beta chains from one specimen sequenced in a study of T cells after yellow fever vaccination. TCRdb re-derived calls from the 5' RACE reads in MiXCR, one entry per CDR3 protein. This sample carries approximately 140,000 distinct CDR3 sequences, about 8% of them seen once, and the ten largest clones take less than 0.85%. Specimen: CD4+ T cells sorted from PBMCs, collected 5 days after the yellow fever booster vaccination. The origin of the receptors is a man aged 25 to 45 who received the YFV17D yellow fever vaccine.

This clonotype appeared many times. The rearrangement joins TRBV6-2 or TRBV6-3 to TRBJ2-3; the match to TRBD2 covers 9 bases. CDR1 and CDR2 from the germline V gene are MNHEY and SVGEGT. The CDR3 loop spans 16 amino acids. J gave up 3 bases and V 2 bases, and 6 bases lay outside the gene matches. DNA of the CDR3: TGTGCCAGCAGTTACCGCGGGAGGGCCAATACAGATACGCAGTATTTT. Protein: CASSYRGRANTDTQYF.

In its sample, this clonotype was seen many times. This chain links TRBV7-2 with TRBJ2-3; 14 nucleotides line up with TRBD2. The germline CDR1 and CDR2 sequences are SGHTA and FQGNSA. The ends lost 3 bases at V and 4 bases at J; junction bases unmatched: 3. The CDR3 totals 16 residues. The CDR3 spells CASSLGLAGEADTQYF. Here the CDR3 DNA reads TGTGCCAGCAGCTTGGGACTAGCGGGAGAAGCAGATACGCAGTATTTT.

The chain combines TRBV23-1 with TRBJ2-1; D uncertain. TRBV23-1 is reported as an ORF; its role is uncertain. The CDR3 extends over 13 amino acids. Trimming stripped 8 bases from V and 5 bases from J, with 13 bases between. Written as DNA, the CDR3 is TGCGCCAGCTGGCAGCAGTCACACAATGAGCAGTTCTTC. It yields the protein CASWQQSHNEQFF.

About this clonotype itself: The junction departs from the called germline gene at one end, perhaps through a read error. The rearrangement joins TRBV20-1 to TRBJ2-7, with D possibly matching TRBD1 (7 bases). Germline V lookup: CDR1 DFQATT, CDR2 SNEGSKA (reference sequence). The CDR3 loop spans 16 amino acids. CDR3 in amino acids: CRAPGGGALGGYEQYF. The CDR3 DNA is TGCCGTGCGCCAGGGGGAGGAGCCTTAGGCGGCTACGAGCAGTACTTC.

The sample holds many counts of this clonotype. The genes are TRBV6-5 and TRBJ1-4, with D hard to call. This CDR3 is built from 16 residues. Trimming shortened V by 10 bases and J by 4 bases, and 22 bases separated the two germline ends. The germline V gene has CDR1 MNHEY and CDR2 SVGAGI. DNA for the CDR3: TGTGCCACCGGAGGCCGTAAGGGATGGGATAATGAAAAACTGTTTTTT. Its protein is CATGGRKGWDNEKLFF.

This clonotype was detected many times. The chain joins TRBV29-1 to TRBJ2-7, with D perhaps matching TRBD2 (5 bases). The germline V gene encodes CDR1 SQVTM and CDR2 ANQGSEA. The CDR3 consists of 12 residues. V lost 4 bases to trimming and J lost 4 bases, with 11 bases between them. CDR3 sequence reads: CSVVAGGYEQYF. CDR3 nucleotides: TGCAGCGTTGTTGCGGGTGGATACGAGCAGTACTTC.

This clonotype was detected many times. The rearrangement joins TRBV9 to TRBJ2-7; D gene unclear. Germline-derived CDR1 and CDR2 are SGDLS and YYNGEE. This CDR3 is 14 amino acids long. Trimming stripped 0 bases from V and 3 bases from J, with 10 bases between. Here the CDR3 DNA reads TGTGCCAGCAGCGTAGCCGCTCAGAACTACGAGCAGTACTTC. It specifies CASSVAAQNYEQYF. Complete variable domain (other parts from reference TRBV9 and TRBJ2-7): DSGVTQTPKHLITATGQRVTLRCSPRSGDLSVYWYQQSLDQGLQFLIQYYNGEERAKGNILERFSAQQFPDLHSELNLSSLELGDSALYFCASSVAAQNYEQYFGPGTRLTVT.